This T cell receptor beta chain was sequenced during a study of blood T cell repertoires in COVID-19. CDR3 length equals 16 residues. Germline CDR1 and CDR2: LGHNA and YSLEER. Germline trimming cut 0 bases from V and 9 bases from J; bases unmatched to any gene: 11. Original processing notes: By means of reference gene primer amplification, nucleated cell counts were estimated. Generated by immunoSEQ multiplex PCR, the TCRdb table keeps only in-frame clones and is missing some. V, J and clone size are those of that table, while D and trimming were read from the DNA. The table has 80,000 to 100,000 clones, roughly 90% seen once.

The chain couples TRBV4-3 to TRBJ2-5; 9 bases fit TRBD2. The sample comprised peripheral blood. The clonotype was recovered from a human donor with active COVID-19. The donor label of this sample is uncertain. CDR3 DNA: TGCGCCAGCAGCCAAGACCGTACTAGCGGGTTATTGGCCCAGTACTTC. Its translation is CASSQDRTSGLLAQYF.